The clone carrying this T cell receptor beta chain was seen a handful of times. The target antigen is unknown. These data belong to a study of T-cell reconstitution after alpha-beta-depleted transplantation in children. Broader study findings: T-cell counts and diversity were attributed mostly to newly produced T cells one year after transplant. Approximately two months post-transplant, alpha-beta T cells reportedly originated from several hundred expanded graft clones.

This CDR3 is 14 amino acids long. Germline V CDR1 and CDR2: SGHVS, FNYEAQ. Trimming at V came to 3 bases and at J to 3 bases, leaving 4 bases not matched to a gene. The library targeted TCRbeta and was prepared with unique molecular identifiers. TCRdb analysed the PCR reads with MiXCR anew, one entry per CDR3 protein. Altogether 85,000 to 120,000 distinct CDR3 sequences are present, roughly 7.2% being singletons, with the ten largest covering 16%. The material sequenced was PBMCs, taken before TCRalphabeta/CD19-depleted stem cell transplant. The receptor comes from a boy younger than 10 with acute lymphoblastic leukemia, due to receive a stem cell transplant. This sequence joins TRBV7-6 and TRBJ2-7; 8 bases map to TRBD1. The CDR3 spells CASSLEGQGYEQYF. DNA for the CDR3: TGTGCCAGCAGCTTGGAAGGACAGGGCTACGAGCAGTACTTC.